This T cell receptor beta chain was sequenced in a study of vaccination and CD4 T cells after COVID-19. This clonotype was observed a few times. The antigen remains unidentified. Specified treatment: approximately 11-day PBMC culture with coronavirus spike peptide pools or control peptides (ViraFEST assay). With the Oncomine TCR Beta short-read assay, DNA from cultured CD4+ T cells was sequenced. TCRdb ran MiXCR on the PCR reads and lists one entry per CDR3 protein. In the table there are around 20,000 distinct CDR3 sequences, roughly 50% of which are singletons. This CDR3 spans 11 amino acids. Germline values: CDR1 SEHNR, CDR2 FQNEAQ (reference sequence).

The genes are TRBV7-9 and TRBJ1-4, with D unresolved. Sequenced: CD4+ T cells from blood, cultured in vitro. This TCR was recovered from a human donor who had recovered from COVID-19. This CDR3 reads CALGANEKLFF. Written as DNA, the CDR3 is TGTGCTCTTGGAGCTAATGAAAAACTGTTTTTT.